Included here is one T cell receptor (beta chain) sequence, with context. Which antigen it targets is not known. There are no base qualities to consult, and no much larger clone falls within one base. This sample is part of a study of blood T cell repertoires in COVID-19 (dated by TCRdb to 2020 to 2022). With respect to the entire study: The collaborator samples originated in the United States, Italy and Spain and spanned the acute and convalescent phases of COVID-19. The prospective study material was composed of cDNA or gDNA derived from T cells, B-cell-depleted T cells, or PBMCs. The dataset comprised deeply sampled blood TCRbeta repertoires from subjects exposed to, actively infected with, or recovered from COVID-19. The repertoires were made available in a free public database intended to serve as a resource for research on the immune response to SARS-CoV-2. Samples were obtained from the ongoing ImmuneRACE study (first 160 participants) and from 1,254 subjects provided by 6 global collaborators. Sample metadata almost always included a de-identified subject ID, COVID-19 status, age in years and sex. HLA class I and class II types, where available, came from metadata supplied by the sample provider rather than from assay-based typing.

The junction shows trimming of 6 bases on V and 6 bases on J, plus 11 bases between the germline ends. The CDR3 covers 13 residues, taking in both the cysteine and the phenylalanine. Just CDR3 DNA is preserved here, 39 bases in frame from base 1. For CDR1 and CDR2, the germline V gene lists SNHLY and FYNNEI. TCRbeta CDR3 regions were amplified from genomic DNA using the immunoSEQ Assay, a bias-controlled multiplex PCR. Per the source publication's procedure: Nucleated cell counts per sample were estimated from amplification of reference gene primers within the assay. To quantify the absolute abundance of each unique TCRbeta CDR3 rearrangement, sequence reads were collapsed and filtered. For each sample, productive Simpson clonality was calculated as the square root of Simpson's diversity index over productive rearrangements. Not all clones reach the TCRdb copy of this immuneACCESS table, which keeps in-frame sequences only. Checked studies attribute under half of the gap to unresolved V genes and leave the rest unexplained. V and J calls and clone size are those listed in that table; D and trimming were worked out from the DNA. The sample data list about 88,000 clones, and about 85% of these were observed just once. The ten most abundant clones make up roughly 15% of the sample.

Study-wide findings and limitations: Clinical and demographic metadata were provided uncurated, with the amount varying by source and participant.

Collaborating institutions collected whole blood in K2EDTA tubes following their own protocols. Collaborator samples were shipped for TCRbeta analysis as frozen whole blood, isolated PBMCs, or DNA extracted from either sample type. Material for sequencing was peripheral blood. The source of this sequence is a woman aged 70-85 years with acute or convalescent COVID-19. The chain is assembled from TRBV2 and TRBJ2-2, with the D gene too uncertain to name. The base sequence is TGTGCCAGCAGCGCCGAAAACTCCGGGGAGCTGTTTTTT. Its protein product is CASSAENSGELFF.